This T cell receptor beta chain was identified during a study of blood T cell repertoires in COVID-19. On the study more broadly: Samples came from the United States, Italy and Spain, spanning acute and convalescent COVID-19. PBMCs, B-cell-depleted T cells, or T cells provided the cDNA or gDNA that made up the material.

Authors' data handling: The assay estimated nucleated cells by amplifying reference gene primers. Generated by immunoSEQ multiplex PCR, the TCRdb table keeps only in-frame clones and is missing some. V, J and clone size are those of that table, while D and trimming were read from the DNA. The sample lists about 97,000 clones; around 87% were seen once. The V and J ends lost 6 bases and 4 bases, in that order; junction bases with no gene match: 6. The CDR3 length is 14 residues. Germline V lookup: CDR1 KGHSH, CDR2 LQKENI. Sequencing was carried out using peripheral blood. The V call is TRBV18, the J call TRBJ1-1, with 9 bases aligning to TRBD1. This TCR came from a woman in her thirties with acute or convalescent COVID-19. DNA for the CDR3: TGTGCCAGCTCGCGACAGGGGGACCTCACTGAAGCTTTCTTT. Encoded protein: CASSRQGDLTEAFF.